This entry lists 27 T cell receptor beta chains sequenced from one sample in a study of identical twins. TCRdb redid the calling of the 5' RACE reads with MiXCR, one entry per CDR3 protein. The sample records about 890,000 distinct CDR3 sequences, around 12% being singletons. This sample was also put to use in a study of yellow fever vaccine responses in identical twins.

Sequences were obtained from PBMCs. Receptors originate from a woman between 18 and 30 years old in good health.

The V and J genes are TRBV5-1 and TRBJ2-1, with 9 bases identical to TRBD1. The V gene end was trimmed by 1 base and the J gene end by 6 bases; junction bases not matched to a gene: 8. This CDR3 has 16 residues. Germline V gives CDR1 SGHRS, CDR2 YFSETQ. CDR3 sequence: CASSLSGTGRVNEQFF. The DNA for the CDR3 is TGCGCCAGCAGCTTGAGCGGGACAGGGAGGGTCAATGAGCAGTTCTTC.

This clonotype was found a few times. This rearrangement joins TRBV5-1 to TRBJ2-6; 9 nucleotides align to TRBD1. With V trimmed by 4 bases and J by 0 bases, 8 bases remained unmatched. The CDR3 totals 18 residues. The V gene's germline CDR1 is SGHRS and CDR2 YFSETQ. The CDR3 DNA reads as TGCGCCAGCAGCGGAGGGGACAGGGTAGGCTCTGGGGCCAACGTCCTGACTTTC. As protein: CASSGGDRVGSGANVLTF.

The chain employs TRBV11-2 and TRBJ2-2; no reliable D call. The CDR3 runs to 13 residues. The germline V and J ends were trimmed by 4 bases and 4 bases, with 7 bases remaining between them. Germline lookup yields CDR1 SGHAT and CDR2 FQNNGV. CDR3 residues: CASSSLFTGELFF. CDR3 nucleotide sequence: TGTGCCAGCAGCTCTTTGTTCACCGGGGAGCTGTTTTTT.

CDR3 sequence reads: CASSQDPLLAGVGEQYF. In nucleotides, the CDR3 is TGTGCCAGCAGCCAAGATCCTTTATTAGCGGGAGTGGGGGAGCAGTACTTC. The chain combines TRBV3-1 with TRBJ2-7, with TRBD2 matching over 9 bases. Germline CDR1 is LGHDT and CDR2 is YNNKEL (reference sequence). J was trimmed by 7 bases and V by 0 bases; bases with no gene match: 13. The length of the CDR3 is 17 residues.

This clonotype was counted at least ten times. V is TRBV6-5 and J is TRBJ2-2, with D tentatively TRBD1 (6 bases). The germline V gene encodes CDR1 MNHEY and CDR2 SVGAGI. The CDR3 loop spans 15 amino acids. V dropped 9 bases and J dropped 2 bases, with 16 bases sitting between them. CDR3 in DNA: TGTGCCAGTCAGAGACAGGTCGCTAACACCGGGGAGCTGTTTTTT. Translating it yields CASQRQVANTGELFF.

This clonotype was counted only a few times. This chain links TRBV29-1 with TRBJ2-6; perhaps D is TRBD1 or TRBD2 (5 bases each). The CDR3 is 13 residues long. Trimming pared 8 bases from V and 2 bases from J, leaving 10 bases between. The germline CDR1 and CDR2 sequences are SQVTM and ANQGSEA. This chain's CDR3 is CSFLGAGANVLTF. The CDR3, as DNA: TGCAGCTTCCTGGGGGCTGGGGCCAACGTCCTGACTTTC.

There are a few counts of this clonotype. This sequence joins TRBV18 and TRBJ2-3; TRBD2 matches at 9 bases. Trimming took 0 bases from V and 3 from J; bases not matched to a gene: 4. Germline V gene data show CDR1 as KGHSH and CDR2 as LQKENI. The CDR3 length is 16 residues. The CDR3 sequence is CASSPPKLAGTDTQYF. CDR3 sequence (DNA): TGTGCCAGCTCACCACCAAAGCTAGCGGGGACAGATACGCAGTATTTT.

This clonotype was counted a few times. The rearrangement links TRBV20-1 to TRBJ2-1; TRBD2 matches 9 bases. This CDR3 region has 14 residues. The V and J ends lost 4 bases and 6 bases, in that order; junction bases with no gene match: 7. CDR1 is DFQATT and CDR2 is SNEGSKA in the germline V gene (reference sequence). The chain's CDR3 is CSAIPAAGGNEQFF. The CDR3, as DNA: TGCAGTGCTATTCCGGCAGCGGGGGGCAATGAGCAGTTCTTC.

The chain links TRBV12-3 or TRBV12-4 to TRBJ1-2, with D hard to call. This CDR3 has 17 amino acids. Trimming left V 3 bases short and J 2 bases short, with 19 bases between. CDR3 residues: CASSLGSSGVQNYGYTF. The CDR3 DNA follows: TGTGCCAGCAGTTTGGGGTCGAGTGGCGTCCAAAACTATGGCTACACCTTC.

This clonotype was seen more than once but under ten times. CDR3 region: CASSLDSPIGELFF. The CDR3 DNA follows: TGTGCCAGCAGCTTGGACAGTCCAATCGGGGAGCTGTTTTTT. This rearrangement joins TRBV5-4 to TRBJ2-2; no reliable D call. The V gene lost 0 bases and the J gene lost 7 bases, with 10 bases spanning the gap. CDR3 length equals 14 residues. The germline gives CDR1 SGHNT, CDR2 YYREEE (reference sequence).

This clonotype has at least ten counts. This rearrangement joins TRBV29-1 to TRBJ2-1, with D unresolved. Trimming removed 1 base at V and 7 bases at J, with 8 bases between. Germline CDR1 is SQVTM and CDR2 is ANQGSEA. This CDR3 is built from 12 residues. DNA for the CDR3: TGCAGCGTTGAAGCGATCCGAAATGAGCAGTTCTTC. Amino acids: CSVEAIRNEQFF.

The chain combines TRBV20-1 with TRBJ2-7; 7 bases map to TRBD2. Germline CDR1 reads DFQATT; CDR2 reads SNEGSKA (reference sequence). The CDR3 consists of 12 residues. The CDR3 reads CSGGRNSYEQYF. For the CDR3, the DNA is TGCAGCGGGGGGAGAAACTCCTACGAGCAGTACTTC.

The V call is TRBV13, the J call TRBJ2-1, with TRBD1 matching 9 bases. Germline lookup yields CDR1 PRHDT and CDR2 FYEKMQ (reference sequence). V dropped 8 bases and J dropped 3; count of bases not matched to a gene: 14. CDR3 length equals 17 residues. CDR3 nucleotide sequence: TGTGCCAGCTTTCGGATAGAGGGGGACAGGGTCTACAATGAGCAGTTCTTC. Its translation is CASFRIEGDRVYNEQFF.

The DNA for the CDR3 is TGTGCCAGCAGTTCCCTTCGGGGCTCCTACGAGCAGTACGTC. Translated, it gives CASSSLRGSYEQYV. The V call is TRBV28, the J call TRBJ2-7, with D possibly matching TRBD2 (5 bases). Trimming took 4 bases from V and 0 from J, leaving 10 bases between them. Germline CDR1 is MDHEN and CDR2 is SYDVKM. The CDR3 runs 14 residues.

This clonotype appeared a few times. V gene TRBV24-1 combines with J gene TRBJ2-7, with D possibly being TRBD1 (5 bases). V was cut by 5 bases and J by 5 bases, with 9 bases left in between. This CDR3 is 12 amino acids long. Germline V gene lookup returns CDR1 KGHDR and CDR2 SFDVKD. Here the CDR3 DNA reads TGTGCCACCAGTGGTCTGACAGACGAGCAGTACTTC. As protein: CATSGLTDEQYF.

The chain couples TRBV2 to TRBJ2-7; D not resolved. Between the trimmed V and J ends, which lost 4 bases and 2 bases, there was a span of 9 bases. CDR3 length: 13 amino acids. Germline CDR1 is SNHLY and CDR2 is FYNNEI. CDR3 sequence (DNA): TGTGCCAGCAGTGCCGACAACACCTACGAGCAGTACTTC. Its protein is CASSADNTYEQYF.

The chain has TRBV21-1 and TRBJ2-2. TRBV21-1 is a known pseudogene. This CDR3 region has 12 residues. The CDR3 loop is CASSTPQRELFF. The CDR3 bases are TGTGCCAGCAGCACTCCTCAAAGGGAGCTGTTTTTT.

This clonotype was detected only a few times. This chain connects TRBV5-1 to TRBJ2-3; D gene ambiguous. Trimming pared 0 bases from V and 2 bases from J, leaving 10 bases between. This CDR3 region has 15 residues. The germline V gene encodes CDR1 SGHRS and CDR2 YFSETQ. CDR3 DNA: TGCGCCAGCAGCTTGGCCGGTCAGAACACAGATACGCAGTATTTT. Residues: CASSLAGQNTDTQYF.

Comment on this clonotype: No DNA is shown, since the ends of the CDR3 on it are uncertain; the CDR3 is the one TCRdb lists. The V and J genes are TRBV7-5 and TRBJ1-5; the D call in the table, TRBD1, was not verified against the DNA. TRBV7-5 is recorded as a pseudogene. The CDR3 length is 18 residues, termini included. CDR3 protein: CISVSEASTGAGNQPQHF.

This clonotype was picked up a small number of times. The rearrangement uses TRBV7-9 and TRBJ2-1; tentatively, D is TRBD2 (6 bases). The V gene lost 5 bases and the J gene lost 12 bases, with 23 bases spanning the gap. This CDR3 has 15 residues. Per germline, CDR1 SEHNR and CDR2 FQNEAQ (reference sequence). Here the CDR3 reads CASSPPGTPIHGQFF. The DNA for the CDR3 is TGTGCCAGCAGCCCCCCCGGGACTCCGATACATGGGCAGTTCTTC.

This clonotype was recorded many times. The gene calls are TRBV12-3 or TRBV12-4 and TRBJ2-2; D could derive from TRBD1 or TRBD2 (5 bases each). The CDR3 is made up of 14 amino acids. V was pared by 1 base and J by 2 bases, with 5 bases between. CDR3 loop: CASSLGDNTGELFF. In nucleotides, the CDR3 is TGTGCCAGCAGTTTAGGGGACAACACCGGGGAGCTGTTTTTT.

The V call is TRBV5-6, the J call TRBJ2-2, with D possibly TRBD1 on 5 matching bases. Germline loops: CDR1 SGHDT, CDR2 YYEEEE. V dropped 2 bases and J dropped 2 bases, with 13 bases sitting between them. CDR3 length: 16 residues. This chain's CDR3 is CASSFLAGINTGELFF. Here the CDR3 DNA reads TGTGCCAGCAGCTTTCTGGCAGGGATAAACACCGGGGAGCTGTTTTTT.

The sample holds a few counts of this clonotype. This chain joins TRBV18 and TRBJ2-7; possible D gene TRBD1, 6 bases. V gave up 4 bases and J gave up 0 bases, with 13 bases separating them. CDR1 is KGHSH, CDR2 LQKENI, per germline. The CDR3 totals 15 residues. DNA for the CDR3: TGTGCCAGCTCACGTCCTGGACAGAGCTCCTACGAGCAGTACTTC. Translation: CASSRPGQSSYEQYF.

The rearrangement uses TRBV12-3 or TRBV12-4 and TRBJ2-7; tentative D call: TRBD2 (7 bases). This CDR3 region has 12 residues. V was clipped by 7 bases and J by 7 bases, with 14 bases between them. The CDR3 loop reads CASTEGGGEQYF. In nucleotides, the CDR3 is TGTGCCAGCACCGAGGGGGGAGGGGAGCAGTACTTC.

This clonotype was counted ten times or more. The V and J genes are TRBV3-1 and TRBJ2-7; no clear D gene. The CDR3 is 11 residues long. The germline V gene has CDR1 LGHDT and CDR2 YNNKEL (reference sequence). The V gene lost 3 bases and the J gene lost 4 bases, with 4 bases spanning the gap. The CDR3 coding sequence is TGTGCCAGCAGCCACGTATACGAGCAGTACTTC. Protein: CASSHVYEQYF.

This chain joins TRBV25-1 and TRBJ2-3, with 13 bases matching TRBD2. The CDR3 runs to 15 residues. Germline CDR1 and CDR2: MGHDK and SYGVNS. The trim removed 2 bases at V and 8 bases at J, leaving 4 bases unmatched. The CDR3 DNA is TGTGCCAGCAGTGAAGGGGGACTAGCGGGACCTACGCAGTATTTT. Translating gives CASSEGGLAGPTQYF.

This clonotype was picked up a small number of times. The chain has TRBV7-9 and TRBJ1-1; perhaps TRBD1 as D (6 bases). V lost 6 bases and J lost 1, with 9 bases in between. Germline loops: CDR1 SEHNR, CDR2 FQNEAQ (reference sequence). The CDR3 sequence is 13 residues long. Here the CDR3 reads CASREGQNTEAFF. For the CDR3, the DNA is TGTGCCAGCAGGGAGGGACAGAACACTGAAGCTTTCTTT.